The table lists the clone carrying this TCR beta chain with a count of one. The data are from a study of blood T cell repertoires in COVID-19. Study at large: In each case, the material was cDNA or gDNA derived from T cells, B-cell-depleted T cells, or PBMCs.

The germline gives CDR1 SQVTM, CDR2 ANQGSEA. Trimming at V came to 2 bases and at J to 4 bases, leaving 5 bases not matched to a gene. The CDR3 consists of 15 residues. TCRdb's copy holds only in-frame clones and misses some; the assay was immunoSEQ multiplex PCR. The table shows over 95,000 clones, with nearly 90% occurring only once. The sequencing sample was made of peripheral blood. The gene calls are TRBV29-1 and TRBJ2-6; 7 positions agree with TRBD1. The origin of this receptor is a woman in her 70s who had recovered from COVID-19. The CDR3, as DNA: TGCAGCGTTGAACACAGGGGTGGCGGGGCCAACGTCCTGACTTTC. Protein product: CSVEHRGGGANVLTF.